Below, 5 T cell receptor beta chains from the same sample are listed, as sequenced in a study of response to subunit inactivated influenza vaccine. Using its own MiXCR run on the RT-PCR reads, TCRdb lists one record per CDR3 protein. This table has 500,000 to 750,000 distinct CDR3 sequences, about 14% appearing once. Here the sequenced sample was PBMCs from blood, taken roughly 13 days after vaccination. These receptors were taken from a man aged 45 to 65 who received an inactivated influenza vaccine.

The chain combines TRBV5-1 with TRBJ2-3, with TRBD2 matching 9 bases. Germline CDR1 and CDR2: SGHRS and YFSETQ. J lost 3 bases, V lost 0 bases, and 5 bases had no gene match. The CDR3 is 16 residues long. CDR3 bases: TGCGCCAGCAGCTTGGCCATTCTAGCGGGAACAGATACGCAGTATTTT. It codes for CASSLAILAGTDTQYF.

This clonotype showed up just a few times. CDR3 loop: CASSQNPPAGANVLTF. Here the CDR3 DNA reads TGCGCCAGCAGCCAGAACCCGCCAGCTGGGGCCAACGTCCTGACTTTC. The chain combines TRBV4-1 with TRBJ2-6; no reliable D call. Germline V gene sequence: CDR1 MGHRA, CDR2 YSYEKL. Trimming removed 3 bases from V and 2 bases from J, with 11 bases in between. The CDR3 spans 16 residues.

The chain links TRBV5-1 to TRBJ2-2; no reliable D call. Per germline, CDR1 SGHRS and CDR2 YFSETQ. The ends were cut back, 4 bases at V and 4 bases at J, with 17 bases in the middle. The CDR3 sequence is 16 residues long. In DNA, the CDR3 is TGCGCCAGCAGCCCGACAACCCTTCCCCCCACCGGGGAGCTGTTTTTT. Translation gives CASSPTTLPPTGELFF.

This clonotype has ten or more counts. This chain links TRBV14 with TRBJ1-2; 11 positions match TRBD1. CDR1 is SGHDN and CDR2 is FVKESK in the germline V gene. The V segment lost 1 base and the J segment 5 bases; nucleotides outside the gene matches: 3. The CDR3 length is 15 residues. DNA of the CDR3: TGTGCCAGCAGCCAAGGGACAGGGGGCTGGTATGGCTACACCTTC. It is translated as CASSQGTGGWYGYTF.

This clonotype was seen at least ten times. The genes are TRBV29-1 and TRBJ2-2; tentative D call: TRBD2 (5 bases). CDR3 length: 14 residues. V lost 0 bases and J 7 bases, leaving 12 bases between the germline ends. CDR1 SQVTM and CDR2 ANQGSEA come from the germline V gene. CDR3 in amino acids: CSVEDRLGNGELFF. The CDR3 DNA reads as TGCAGCGTTGAAGACAGGCTCGGGAACGGGGAGCTGTTTTTT.